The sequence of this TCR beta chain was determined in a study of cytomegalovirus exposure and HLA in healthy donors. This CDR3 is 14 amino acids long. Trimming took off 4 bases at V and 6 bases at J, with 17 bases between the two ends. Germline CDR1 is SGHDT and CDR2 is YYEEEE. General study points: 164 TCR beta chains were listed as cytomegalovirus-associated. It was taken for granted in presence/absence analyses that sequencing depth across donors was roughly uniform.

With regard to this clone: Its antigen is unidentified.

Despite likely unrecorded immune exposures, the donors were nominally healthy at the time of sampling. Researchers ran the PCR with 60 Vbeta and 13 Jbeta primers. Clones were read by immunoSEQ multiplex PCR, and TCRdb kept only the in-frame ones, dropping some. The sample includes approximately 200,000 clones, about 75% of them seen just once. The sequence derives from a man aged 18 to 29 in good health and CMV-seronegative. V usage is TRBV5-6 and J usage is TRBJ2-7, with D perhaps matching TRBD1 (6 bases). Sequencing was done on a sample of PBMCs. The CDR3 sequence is CASSLGQSFSEQYF. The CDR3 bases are TGTGCCAGCAGCCTCGGACAGTCGTTCAGCGAGCAGTACTTC.